The rows below give T cell receptor beta chains drawn from one sample of a study of T cells in Graves' hyperthyroidism and ophthalmopathy. TCRdb fed the multiplex PCR reads into MiXCR, producing one record per CDR3 protein. The table has around 250,000 distinct CDR3 sequences, more than 20% seen once; the top ten hold 30% to 40%. The sequenced material came from blood. Receptors originate from a woman aged 35 to 49 with Graves' ophthalmopathy. Each CDR3 is given with its conserved first and last residue. The order of the fields is V gene, clone size, J gene, D gene, CDR3 length, CDR3 DNA, CDR3 protein. D genes are given only for firm matches. Expanded clones are given a class, and other clones once, few, many or no size at all.

v_call: TRBV6-2/TRBV6-3; clone_size: many; j_call: TRBJ2-2; d_call: NA; cdr3_length: 16; cdr3_nt: TGTGCCGCCACCGGACTCCTGGGCGGTCCCACCGGGGAGCTGTTTTTT; cdr3_aa: CAATGLLGGPTGELFF
v_call: TRBV7-3; clone_size: many; j_call: TRBJ2-2; d_call: NA; cdr3_length: 16; cdr3_nt: TGTGCCAGCAGCACAAACCAGGGCCTACTCACCGGGGAGCTGTTTTTT; cdr3_aa: CASSTNQGLLTGELFF
v_call: TRBV28; clone_size: many; j_call: TRBJ1-5; d_call: NA; cdr3_length: 14; cdr3_nt: TGTGCCAGCAGCCCCGACAGGAGCAATCAGCCCCAGCATTTT; cdr3_aa: CASSPDRSNQPQHF
v_call: TRBV20-1; clone_size: many; j_call: TRBJ2-5; d_call: NA; cdr3_length: 16; cdr3_nt: TGCAGTGCAACCCCTTCGGCGCACTCCGGACAAGAGACCCAGTACTTC; cdr3_aa: CSATPSAHSGQETQYF
v_call: TRBV4-1; clone_size: many; j_call: TRBJ2-5; d_call: TRBD1; cdr3_length: 16; cdr3_nt: TGCGCCAGCAGCCTTAGCGGACAGGGGCGGGGAGAGACCCAGTACTTC; cdr3_aa: CASSLSGQGRGETQYF
v_call: TRBV6-5; clone_size: NA; j_call: TRBJ2-7; d_call: NA; cdr3_length: 16; cdr3_nt: TGTGCCAGCAGTTACTCGGGCAGGACGGGCACCTACGAGCAGTACTTC; cdr3_aa: CASSYSGRTGTYEQYF
v_call: TRBV12-3/TRBV12-4; clone_size: many; j_call: TRBJ1-5; d_call: TRBD1; cdr3_length: 15; cdr3_nt: TGTGCCAGCAGTCCGACAGGGGCGGTCAATCAGCCCCAGCATTTT; cdr3_aa: CASSPTGAVNQPQHF
v_call: TRBV4-2; clone_size: many; j_call: TRBJ2-7; d_call: NA; cdr3_length: 16; cdr3_nt: TGTGCCAGCAGCCAAATAAGTTCGGGGGTATCGAACGAGCAGTACTTC; cdr3_aa: CASSQISSGVSNEQYF
v_call: TRBV28; clone_size: many; j_call: TRBJ2-5; d_call: TRBD1; cdr3_length: 16; cdr3_nt: TGTGCCAGCAGCTCGAGGACAGGGTCGAATCAAGAGACCCAGTACTTC; cdr3_aa: CASSSRTGSNQETQYF
v_call: TRBV6-1; clone_size: many; j_call: TRBJ1-1; d_call: NA; cdr3_length: 14; cdr3_nt: TGTGCCAGCAGTGAAGGTGCCGGCATCCGTGAAGCTTTCTTT; cdr3_aa: CASSEGAGIREAFF
v_call: TRBV18; clone_size: NA; j_call: TRBJ1-1; d_call: NA; cdr3_length: 13; cdr3_nt: TGTGCCAGCTCACCATTTCACGGAAACGAAGCTTTCTTT; cdr3_aa: CASSPFHGNEAFF
v_call: TRBV28; clone_size: many; j_call: TRBJ1-1; d_call: NA; cdr3_length: 16; cdr3_nt: TGTGCCAGCAGCCCTAAGCCATACCTAATGAACACTGAAGCTTTCTTT; cdr3_aa: CASSPKPYLMNTEAFF
v_call: TRBV12-3/TRBV12-4; clone_size: once; j_call: TRBJ1-5; d_call: NA; cdr3_length: 16; cdr3_nt: TGTGCCAGCAGTCACGATGGAGTCCTTAGCAATCAGCCCCAGCACTTT; cdr3_aa: CASSHDGVLSNQPQHF
v_call: TRBV5-4; clone_size: NA; j_call: TRBJ2-4; d_call: NA; cdr3_length: 16; cdr3_nt: TGTGCCAGCAGCTTGCAGGACAGACGCGGGAGTGACATTCAGTACTTC; cdr3_aa: CASSLQDRRGSDIQYF
v_call: TRBV6-1; clone_size: many; j_call: TRBJ2-3; d_call: TRBD2; cdr3_length: 14; cdr3_nt: TGTGCCAGCAGGGAGTGGGAGGGCCCAGATACGCAGTATTTT; cdr3_aa: CASREWEGPDTQYF
v_call: TRBV27; clone_size: many; j_call: TRBJ2-2; d_call: TRBD2; cdr3_length: 14; cdr3_nt: TGTGCCAGCCTCGGGACTAGCAGGACCGGGGAGCTGTTTTTT; cdr3_aa: CASLGTSRTGELFF
v_call: TRBV29-1; clone_size: many; j_call: TRBJ2-7; d_call: TRBD1; cdr3_length: 14; cdr3_nt: TGCAGCGTTGAGGAAGGGACAGGGACCTACGAGCAGTACTTC; cdr3_aa: CSVEEGTGTYEQYF
v_call: TRBV20-1; clone_size: many; j_call: TRBJ2-7; d_call: TRBD1; cdr3_length: 15; cdr3_nt: TGCAGTGCTAGAACCCCGGGACAGGGGTCCTACGAGCAGTACTTC; cdr3_aa: CSARTPGQGSYEQYF
v_call: TRBV15; clone_size: NA; j_call: TRBJ1-1; d_call: TRBD1; cdr3_length: 14; cdr3_nt: TGTGCCACCAGCAGCTCAGGGGGCAACACTGAAGCTTTCTTT; cdr3_aa: CATSSSGGNTEAFF
v_call: TRBV28; clone_size: many; j_call: TRBJ1-5; d_call: NA; cdr3_length: 16; cdr3_nt: TGTGCCAGCACCGAAACTCGATGGGTGAACAATCAGCCCCAGCATTTT; cdr3_aa: CASTETRWVNNQPQHF
v_call: TRBV6-2/TRBV6-3; clone_size: many; j_call: TRBJ2-6; d_call: NA; cdr3_length: 18; cdr3_nt: TGTGCCAGCAGTTACCTGACAGGAACCAGCTCTGGGGCCAACGTCCTGACTTTC; cdr3_aa: CASSYLTGTSSGANVLTF
v_call: TRBV7-8; clone_size: once; j_call: TRBJ1-2; d_call: NA; cdr3_length: 13; cdr3_nt: TGTGCCAGCAGCCGAACTTCAAACTATGGCTACACCTTC; cdr3_aa: CASSRTSNYGYTF
v_call: TRBV20-1; clone_size: many; j_call: TRBJ1-1; d_call: NA; cdr3_length: 14; cdr3_nt: TGCAGTGCTAGAGGGCGACAGATGAACACTGAAGCTTTCTTT; cdr3_aa: CSARGRQMNTEAFF
v_call: TRBV4-2; clone_size: many; j_call: TRBJ2-5; d_call: TRBD2; cdr3_length: 18; cdr3_nt: TGTGCCAGCAGCCAAGGTGGAGTGAGTAGCGGGAGCCAAGAGACCCAGTACTTC; cdr3_aa: CASSQGGVSSGSQETQYF
v_call: TRBV28; clone_size: once; j_call: TRBJ1-3; d_call: NA; cdr3_length: 16; cdr3_nt: TGTGCCAGCGTAAAGGGCTTTCGACCTGGGGGAAACACCATATATTTT; cdr3_aa: CASVKGFRPGGNTIYF
v_call: TRBV9; clone_size: NA; j_call: TRBJ1-1; d_call: TRBD1; cdr3_length: 14; cdr3_nt: TGTGCCAGCAGCCCAACAACAGGGGGAACTGAAGCTTTCTTT; cdr3_aa: CASSPTTGGTEAFF
v_call: TRBV27; clone_size: many; j_call: TRBJ2-5; d_call: TRBD1; cdr3_length: 14; cdr3_nt: TGTGCCAGCAGTTACTACAGGGGCGTTGAGACCCAGTACTTC; cdr3_aa: CASSYYRGVETQYF
v_call: TRBV6-1; clone_size: many; j_call: TRBJ1-5; d_call: NA; cdr3_length: 14; cdr3_nt: TGTGCCAGCAGTGAAGGCGGGAGGGGCCAGCCCCAGCATTTT; cdr3_aa: CASSEGGRGQPQHF
v_call: TRBV7-2; clone_size: many; j_call: TRBJ1-1; d_call: NA; cdr3_length: 14; cdr3_nt: TGTGCCAGCAGCCCAGGGGCCCGGGTCACTGAAGCTTTCTTT; cdr3_aa: CASSPGARVTEAFF
v_call: TRBV27; clone_size: once; j_call: TRBJ2-5; d_call: TRBD2; cdr3_length: 17; cdr3_nt: TGTGCCAGCAGTTCCGGGACTAGCGGGAGGAGGGCGAAGACCCAGTACTTC; cdr3_aa: CASSSGTSGRRAKTQYF
v_call: TRBV30; clone_size: NA; j_call: TRBJ1-5; d_call: NA; cdr3_length: 12; cdr3_nt: TGTGCCTGGAGCCGGACCACAGGGCCCCAGCATTTT; cdr3_aa: CAWSRTTGPQHF
v_call: TRBV13; clone_size: many; j_call: TRBJ2-7; d_call: TRBD2; cdr3_length: 13; cdr3_nt: TGTGCCAGTATGGGCGGGAGTTACCACGAGCAGTACTTC; cdr3_aa: CASMGGSYHEQYF
v_call: TRBV7-6; clone_size: many; j_call: TRBJ2-5; d_call: NA; cdr3_length: 13; cdr3_nt: TGTGCCAGCAGCACTTACCGGCGGCAGACCCAGTACTTC; cdr3_aa: CASSTYRRQTQYF
v_call: TRBV12-3/TRBV12-4; clone_size: NA; j_call: TRBJ2-7; d_call: TRBD2; cdr3_length: 13; cdr3_nt: TGTGCCAGCAGTCGGACTAGCGCAGTCGAGCAGTACTTC; cdr3_aa: CASSRTSAVEQYF
v_call: TRBV4-2; clone_size: many; j_call: TRBJ2-1; d_call: NA; cdr3_length: 12; cdr3_nt: TGTGCCAGCAGCTCCCCGTCCGATGAGCAGTTCTTC; cdr3_aa: CASSSPSDEQFF
v_call: TRBV3-1; clone_size: many; j_call: TRBJ2-7; d_call: NA; cdr3_length: 12; cdr3_nt: TGTGCCAGCAGCCAAGAGATGGGCGAGCAGTACTTC; cdr3_aa: CASSQEMGEQYF
v_call: TRBV5-5; clone_size: many; j_call: TRBJ2-7; d_call: NA; cdr3_length: 13; cdr3_nt: TGTGCCAGCAGCTTGGGAGGGGCTGACGAGCAGTACTTC; cdr3_aa: CASSLGGADEQYF
v_call: TRBV20-1; clone_size: NA; j_call: TRBJ2-7; d_call: NA; cdr3_length: 12; cdr3_nt: TGCAGTGCCCCCCGGAAGTCCTACGAGCAGTACTTC; cdr3_aa: CSAPRKSYEQYF
v_call: TRBV28; clone_size: few; j_call: TRBJ1-1; d_call: TRBD1; cdr3_length: 15; cdr3_nt: TGTGCCAGCAGTCTAACGACAGGGTCGAGGCCTGAAGCTTTCTTT; cdr3_aa: CASSLTTGSRPEAFF
v_call: TRBV2; clone_size: many; j_call: TRBJ1-1; d_call: NA; cdr3_length: 14; cdr3_nt: TGTGCCAGCACTCTACCCGCAGGTTGGAGTGAAGCTTTCTTT; cdr3_aa: CASTLPAGWSEAFF
v_call: TRBV12-3/TRBV12-4; clone_size: few; j_call: TRBJ2-7; d_call: TRBD1; cdr3_length: 14; cdr3_nt: TGTGCCAGCAGCACCGGGACAGGGAATTACGAGCAGTACTTC; cdr3_aa: CASSTGTGNYEQYF
v_call: TRBV6-2/TRBV6-3; clone_size: NA; j_call: TRBJ1-5; d_call: NA; cdr3_length: 16; cdr3_nt: TGTGCCAGCAGTTACGGACATCGGTCGGACAATCAGCCCCAGCATTTT; cdr3_aa: CASSYGHRSDNQPQHF
v_call: TRBV11-1; clone_size: many; j_call: TRBJ2-7; d_call: TRBD1; cdr3_length: 17; cdr3_nt: TGTGCCAGCAGCTTAGAACGAAGTGGGACAGGGGTCTACGAGCAGTACTTC; cdr3_aa: CASSLERSGTGVYEQYF
v_call: TRBV30; clone_size: many; j_call: TRBJ1-2; d_call: NA; cdr3_length: 13; cdr3_nt: TGTGCCTGGAGCTTAGGAGGGTTCTATGGCTACACCTTC; cdr3_aa: CAWSLGGFYGYTF
v_call: TRBV30; clone_size: many; j_call: TRBJ2-2; d_call: NA; cdr3_length: 12; cdr3_nt: TGTGCCTGGAGTGTAGGGGCCGGGGAGCTGTTTTTT; cdr3_aa: CAWSVGAGELFF
v_call: TRBV12-3/TRBV12-4; clone_size: many; j_call: TRBJ2-5; d_call: TRBD1; cdr3_length: 13; cdr3_nt: TGTGCCAGCAGTTTGACAGGGCGGGAGACCCAGTACTTC; cdr3_aa: CASSLTGRETQYF